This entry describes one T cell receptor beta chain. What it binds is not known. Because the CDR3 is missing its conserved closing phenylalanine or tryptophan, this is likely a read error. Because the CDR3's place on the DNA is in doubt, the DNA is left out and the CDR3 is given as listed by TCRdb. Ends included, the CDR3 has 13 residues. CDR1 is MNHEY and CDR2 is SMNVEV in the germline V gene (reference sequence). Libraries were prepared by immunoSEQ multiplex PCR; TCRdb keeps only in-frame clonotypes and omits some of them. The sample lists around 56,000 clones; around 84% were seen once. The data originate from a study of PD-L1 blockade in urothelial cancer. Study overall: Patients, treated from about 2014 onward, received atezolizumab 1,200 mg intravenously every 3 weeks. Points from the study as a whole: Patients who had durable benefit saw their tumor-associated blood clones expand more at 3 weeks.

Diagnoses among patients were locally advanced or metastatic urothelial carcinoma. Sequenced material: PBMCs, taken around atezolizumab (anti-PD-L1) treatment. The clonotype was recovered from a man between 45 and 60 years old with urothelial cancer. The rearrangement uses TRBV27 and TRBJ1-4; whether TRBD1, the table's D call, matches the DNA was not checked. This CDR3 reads CASSPTPGQVDRA.